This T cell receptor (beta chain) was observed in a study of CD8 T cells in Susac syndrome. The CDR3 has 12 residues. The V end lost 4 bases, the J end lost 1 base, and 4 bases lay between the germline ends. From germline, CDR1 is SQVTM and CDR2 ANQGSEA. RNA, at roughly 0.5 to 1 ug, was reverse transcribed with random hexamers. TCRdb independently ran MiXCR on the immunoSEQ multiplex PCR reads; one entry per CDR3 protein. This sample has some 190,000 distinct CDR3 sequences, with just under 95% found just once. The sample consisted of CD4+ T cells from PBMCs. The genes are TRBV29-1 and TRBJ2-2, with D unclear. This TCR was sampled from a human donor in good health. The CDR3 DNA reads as TGCAGCGTTGGAGGGAACACCGGGGAGCTGTTTTTT. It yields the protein CSVGGNTGELFF.